This TCR beta chain was obtained from a study of T cell changes during pregnancy in multiple sclerosis (dated by TCRdb to 2018 to 2020). Looking at the study overall: The study examined how the T cell repertoire changed over the course of pregnancy in women with multiple sclerosis.

The CDR3 has 15 amino acids, counting the end cysteine and phenylalanine. CDR3 DNA only is kept here, 45 bases in frame from base 1. CDR1 and CDR2 are drawn from the germline V gene: SGHDT, YYEEEE. V was cut back by 3 bases and J by 3 bases, leaving a gap of 13 bases between them. The library was prepared using the immunoSEQ multiplex PCR assay. As stored in TCRdb, this immuneACCESS dataset retains in-frame rearrangements with V and J assigned. A fraction of the clones does not appear; measured against another copy, unresolved V genes explain less than half of the discrepancy, and the remainder lacks a known reason. For this sample there are approximately 79,000 clones; around 95% appear just once. The top ten clonotypes cover less than 0.75% of the sample. A word on this clone: The antigen it binds to is not known. No clone much larger than this one lies a single base away; base qualities are absent.

The receptor's source is a female donor in good health, enrolled as a control in a pregnancy study. Sequenced here: peripheral blood, sampled in the second trimester of pregnancy. This sequence uses TRBV5-6 and TRBJ1-5; TRBD1 is a possible D gene, resting on 5 matching bases. CDR3 reads: CASSSVGEINQPQHF. The nucleotides read TGTGCCAGCAGCTCGGTAGGGGAAATCAATCAGCCCCAGCATTTT.